This T cell receptor beta chain was sequenced in a study of T cell responses to AZD1222 COVID-19 vaccine. Study-level information: Pooling covered second doses at about 4 or about 12 weeks.

The ends lost 2 bases at V and 2 bases at J; junction bases unmatched: 2. Germline V gene data show CDR1 as MDHEN and CDR2 as SYDVKM. The CDR3 totals 15 residues. The data were produced by immunoSEQ multiplex PCR, yet TCRdb's version contains in-frame clones alone and is incomplete. This table holds 90,000 to 120,000 clones, around nine tenths found once. On this clone: Antigen unknown.

Findings of the study overall: Dominant at 160-218 and 743-854, vaccine-associated CD4 TCRs also spanned spike. Females outnumbered males among donors, who were mostly white British; clonal diversity was possibly underestimated.

This specimen consisted of peripheral blood, obtained on day 0 of AZD1222 vaccination. This clonotype was sampled from an adult in good health. V usage is TRBV28 and J usage is TRBJ1-3; the match to TRBD1 covers 8 bases. The CDR3 DNA reads TGTGCCAGCAGTTTAGAACAGGGGGCTGGAAACACCATATATTTT. The encoded protein is CASSLEQGAGNTIYF.